Presented here are 20 T cell receptor beta chains from one specimen sequenced in a study of shared clonotypes between healthy human individuals. Measured with immunoSEQ multiplex PCR; TCRdb has only the in-frame clones, and not every one. The sample has approximately 470,000 clones, approximately 82% seen once. Sequenced sample: PBMCs. These TCRs come from a woman between 40 and 50 years old in good health. Some clones in this sample may be carry-over from other donors' samples.

The chain has TRBV28 and TRBJ1-5; the D gene is possibly TRBD1 (5 bases). The V gene lost 3 bases and the J gene lost 8 bases, with 14 bases spanning the gap. This CDR3 has 14 residues. The germline V gene has CDR1 MDHEN and CDR2 SYDVKM. The CDR3 sequence is CASSFPGAVEPQHF. For the CDR3, the DNA is TGTGCCAGCAGTTTCCCCGGGGCCGTCGAGCCCCAGCATTTT.

In its sample, this clone was seen a few times. This chain connects TRBV29-1 to TRBJ1-5; the D is unclear. CDR3 length: 13 residues. CDR1 is SQVTM, CDR2 ANQGSEA, per germline. V was cut by 6 bases and J by 1 base, with 10 bases left in between. CDR3 loop: CSVAAQSNQPQHF. DNA of the CDR3: TGCAGCGTCGCCGCACAGAGCAATCAGCCCCAGCATTTT.

As to this clone: Other DNA sequences in this sample translate to the same CDR3. This chain links TRBV4-1 with TRBJ2-7; TRBD2 might be the D (5 bases). Per germline, CDR1 MGHRA and CDR2 YSYEKL. The length of the CDR3 is 16 residues. V was pared by 4 bases and J by 1 base, with 17 bases between. CDR3 nucleotide sequence: TGCGCCAGCAGCCCCGAAAGCGGAAGCCCTTCCTACGAGCAGTACTTC. This gives the protein CASSPESGSPSYEQYF.

In its sample, this clone was seen a few times. The chain joins TRBV7-9 to TRBJ2-3, with 11 bases identical to TRBD2. The CDR3 loop spans 16 amino acids. Germline CDR1 SEHNR, CDR2 FQNEAQ (reference sequence). J was trimmed by 2 bases and V by 5 bases; bases with no gene match: 6. Written as DNA, the CDR3 is TGTGCCAGCAGCCCGGGACTAGCGGACCACACAGATACGCAGTATTTT. Its translation is CASSPGLADHTDTQYF.

The gene calls are TRBV4-1 and TRBJ2-2; D is ambiguous. V lost 2 bases, J lost 1 base, and 5 bases lay in between. The CDR3 covers 14 residues. CDR1 is MGHRA and CDR2 is YSYEKL in the germline V gene. The CDR3 DNA reads as TGCGCCAGCAGCCAAAGCGTGAACACCGGGGAGCTGTTTTTT. It codes for CASSQSVNTGELFF.

This chain connects TRBV2 to TRBJ1-1, with D perhaps TRBD1 (5 bases). This CDR3 has 14 residues. Per the germline V gene, CDR1 is SNHLY and CDR2 is FYNNEI. The germline V and J ends were trimmed by 3 bases and 3 bases, with 11 bases remaining between them. The CDR3 DNA follows: TGTGCCAGCAGTGAGGGTCCGGGGGACACTGAAGCTTTCTTT. This encodes CASSEGPGDTEAFF.

This chain connects TRBV28 to TRBJ1-1; 7 bases are a match to TRBD1. Trimming at V came to 2 bases and at J to 6 bases, leaving 3 bases not matched to a gene. Germline loops: CDR1 MDHEN, CDR2 SYDVKM. CDR3 length: 13 amino acids. The CDR3 region has the DNA TGTGCCAGCAGTTTACGCCAGGGGGCTGAAGCTTTCTTT. It specifies CASSLRQGAEAFF.

The rearrangement uses TRBV9 and TRBJ2-7; 12 bases are a match to TRBD2. Germline V lookup: CDR1 SGDLS, CDR2 YYNGEE. J was trimmed by 1 base and V by 4 bases; bases with no gene match: 6. This CDR3 comprises 16 residues. The CDR3 protein is CASSQLAGGASYEQYF. In DNA, the CDR3 is TGTGCCAGCAGCCAGCTAGCGGGAGGGGCTTCCTACGAGCAGTACTTC.

The chain has TRBV18 and TRBJ2-7; 8 nucleotides agree with TRBD2. Germline values: CDR1 KGHSH, CDR2 LQKENI. V lost 6 bases, J lost 7 bases, and 14 bases stayed unmatched. CDR3 length: 15 amino acids. CDR3 in DNA: TGTGCCAGCTCCCCGAAGGCTAGCGGGCTGGAGGAGCAGTACTTC. Translating gives CASSPKASGLEEQYF.

This sequence joins TRBV11-2 and TRBJ2-1; unclear D gene. The CDR3 covers 18 residues. The V end was cut by 0 bases, the J end by 3 bases, with 18 bases between. Germline CDR1 and CDR2: SGHAT and FQNNGV. The CDR3 loop reads CASSLDLIKGALYNEQFF. CDR3 DNA: TGTGCCAGCAGCTTAGATCTAATTAAGGGCGCGCTCTACAATGAGCAGTTCTTC.

The chain carries TRBV9 and TRBJ2-1; D uncertain. The germline V and J ends were trimmed by 1 base and 0 bases, with 8 bases remaining between them. CDR1 SGDLS and CDR2 YYNGEE come from the germline V gene. CDR3 length: 15 residues. In nucleotides, the CDR3 is TGTGCCAGCAGCGTATCTTCCGTCTCCTACAATGAGCAGTTCTTC. Protein sequence: CASSVSSVSYNEQFF.

This chain uses TRBV13 with TRBJ1-1, with TRBD1 identical over 8 bases. With V trimmed by 2 bases and J by 3 bases, 2 bases remained unmatched. Germline-derived CDR1 and CDR2 are PRHDT and FYEKMQ (reference sequence). The CDR3 totals 14 residues. The CDR3 spells CASSLRQGYTEAFF. CDR3 in DNA: TGTGCCAGCAGCTTAAGACAGGGGTACACTGAAGCTTTCTTT.

The chain is built from TRBV15 and TRBJ2-3; weak D call: TRBD1 (6 bases). The V end was cut by 0 bases, the J end by 3 bases, with 13 bases between. This CDR3 has 16 residues. Per the germline V gene, CDR1 is LNHNV and CDR2 is YYDKDF (reference sequence). The CDR3 region is CATSRDRSRGTDTQYF. CDR3 in DNA: TGTGCCACCAGCAGAGATCGGAGTAGGGGGACAGATACGCAGTATTTT.

The chain couples TRBV19 to TRBJ1-1; the D gene is possibly TRBD1 (6 bases). V lost 5 bases to trimming and J lost 3 bases, with 13 bases between them. Germline V gene sequence: CDR1 LNHDA, CDR2 SQIVND (reference sequence). The CDR3 totals 14 residues. CDR3 region: CASSPGGSYTEAFF. CDR3 nucleotide sequence: TGTGCCAGTAGTCCGGGGGGCTCGTACACTGAAGCTTTCTTT.

This clone was found once. V is TRBV7-2 and J is TRBJ2-3, with D possibly matching TRBD1 (6 bases). V was pared by 5 bases and J by 4 bases, with 19 bases between. This CDR3 has 16 amino acids. Per germline, CDR1 SGHTA and CDR2 FQGNSA. The CDR3 sequence is CASSAEGRGAADTQYF. DNA of the CDR3: TGTGCCAGCAGCGCAGAGGGCAGGGGAGCGGCAGATACGCAGTATTTT.

V is TRBV27 and J is TRBJ2-1; TRBD2 agrees at 10 bases. The V gene end was trimmed by 5 bases and the J gene end by 7 bases; junction bases not matched to a gene: 8. The germline CDR1 and CDR2 sequences are MNHEY and SMNVEV (reference sequence). The CDR3 loop spans 15 amino acids. CDR3 in DNA: TGTGCCAGCAGTCTAGGACTAGCGGAATTAAATGAGCAGTTCTTC. Translated: CASSLGLAELNEQFF.

The chain is built from TRBV27 and TRBJ2-7; D is unclear. V lost 6 bases, J lost 6 bases, and 15 bases lay in between. The CDR3 is made up of 13 amino acids. Germline V lookup: CDR1 MNHEY, CDR2 SMNVEV (reference sequence). CDR3 sequence: CASSPLSFGEQYF. Here the CDR3 DNA reads TGTGCCAGCAGCCCCCTATCCTTTGGCGAGCAGTACTTC.

In its sample, this clone was seen once. The chain couples TRBV28 to TRBJ1-5, with TRBD1 matching 7 bases. V trimming: 4 bases; J trimming: 5 bases; junction bases outside the gene matches: 5. The CDR3 extends over 14 amino acids. Germline loops: CDR1 MDHEN, CDR2 SYDVKM. Here the CDR3 DNA reads TGTGCCAGCAGTTGGACAGGAGAGGATCAGCCCCAGCATTTT. It encodes CASSWTGEDQPQHF.

The V and J genes are TRBV5-4 and TRBJ1-1; D not resolved. With 4 bases removed from V and 1 base from J, the gap between germline ends came to 8 bases. Germline V CDR1 and CDR2: SGHNT, YYREEE (reference sequence). This CDR3 region has 13 residues. CDR3 nucleotide sequence: TGTGCCAGCAGCCCTCTCCCGAACACTGAAGCTTTCTTT. It translates to CASSPLPNTEAFF.

The table lists this clone with a few counts. The gene calls are TRBV10-2 and TRBJ2-1; 8 nucleotides agree with TRBD2. The CDR3 loop spans 15 amino acids. CDR1 WSHSY and CDR2 SAAADI come from the germline V gene. J lost 7 bases, V lost 5 bases, and 10 bases had no gene match. CDR3 sequence: CASSLGAGVGNEQFF. The CDR3 nucleotides read TGCGCCAGCAGTCTCGGAGCGGGAGTGGGTAATGAGCAGTTCTTC.